This T cell receptor beta chain is from a study of beta chain features in type 1 diabetes. Germline CDR1 reads SGHDN; CDR2 reads FVKESK. J gave up 0 bases and V 4 bases, and 11 bases lay outside the gene matches. The CDR3 extends over 18 amino acids. Blood was drawn once from each donor into heparinised tubes. The draws averaged around 110 mL. CD4+ cells of the naive, central memory, regulatory and stem cell-like memory types were sorted via CD45RO/CCR7/CD25/CD127/CD95/CD27. With respect to this clone: Its cognate antigen is unknown.

Whole-study results and caveats: There was a moderate but significant shortening of TCRB CDR3s in all four CD4+ subsets of Type 1 diabetes patients. The VDJ junctions of type 1 diabetes patients carried fewer insertions and more deletions. Amplification by PCR could prefer shorter templates, with the same effect in patients and controls.

The authors reverse transcribed all of the isolated RNA, so sequencing captured expressed TCRB transcripts. Using immunoSEQ multiplex PCR, the repertoire was profiled, and TCRdb retains in-frame clones only, with some absent. Among about 710,000 clones listed, roughly an eighth were seen once. What was sequenced was naive CD4+ T cells from blood. This chain connects TRBV14 to TRBJ2-5; TRBD2 aligns across 10 bases. The sequence derives from a young man with type 1 diabetes. The CDR3 is CASSPREAGGLYQETQYF. The CDR3 DNA reads TGTGCCAGCAGCCCCCGAGAAGCGGGGGGGTTGTACCAAGAGACCCAGTACTTC.